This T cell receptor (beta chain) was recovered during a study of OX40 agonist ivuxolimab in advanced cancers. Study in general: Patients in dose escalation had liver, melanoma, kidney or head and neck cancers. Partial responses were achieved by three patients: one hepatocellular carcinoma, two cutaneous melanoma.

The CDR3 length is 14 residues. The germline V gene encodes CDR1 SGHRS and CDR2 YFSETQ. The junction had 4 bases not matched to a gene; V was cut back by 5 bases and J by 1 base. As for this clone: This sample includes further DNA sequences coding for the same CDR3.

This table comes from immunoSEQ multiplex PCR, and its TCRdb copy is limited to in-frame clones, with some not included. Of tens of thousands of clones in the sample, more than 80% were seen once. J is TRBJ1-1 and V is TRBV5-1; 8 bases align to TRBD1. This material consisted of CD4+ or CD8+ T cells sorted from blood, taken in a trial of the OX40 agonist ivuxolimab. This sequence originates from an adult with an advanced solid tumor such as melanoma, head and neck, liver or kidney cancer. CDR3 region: CASSPQGGNTEAFF. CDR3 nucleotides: TGCGCCAGCAGTCCACAGGGGGGGAACACTGAAGCTTTCTTT.